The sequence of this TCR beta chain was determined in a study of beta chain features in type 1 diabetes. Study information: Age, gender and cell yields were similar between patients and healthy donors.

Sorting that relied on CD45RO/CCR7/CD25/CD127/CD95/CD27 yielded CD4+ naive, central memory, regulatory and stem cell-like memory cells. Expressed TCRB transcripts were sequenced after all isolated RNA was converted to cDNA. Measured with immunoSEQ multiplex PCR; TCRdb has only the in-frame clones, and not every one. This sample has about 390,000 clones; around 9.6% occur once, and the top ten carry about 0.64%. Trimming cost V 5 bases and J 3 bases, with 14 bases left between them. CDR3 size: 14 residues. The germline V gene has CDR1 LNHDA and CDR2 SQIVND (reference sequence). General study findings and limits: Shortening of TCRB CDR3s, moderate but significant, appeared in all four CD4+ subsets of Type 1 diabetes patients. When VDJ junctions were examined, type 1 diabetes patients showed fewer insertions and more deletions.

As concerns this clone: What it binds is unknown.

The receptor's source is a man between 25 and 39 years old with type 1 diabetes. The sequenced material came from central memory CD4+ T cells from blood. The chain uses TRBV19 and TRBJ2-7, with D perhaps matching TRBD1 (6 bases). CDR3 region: CASSLGTQNYEQYF. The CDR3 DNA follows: TGTGCCAGTAGTCTCGGGACACAGAACTACGAGCAGTACTTC.